This T cell receptor beta chain came from a study of early T cells in non-severe SARS-CoV-2 infection. Background on the study: Chains were unpaired, as sequencing was done on bulk RNA from unsorted whole blood.

Unique molecular identifiers were affixed to single, distinct cDNA molecules. Using its own MiXCR run on the 5' RACE reads, TCRdb lists one record per CDR3 protein. The repertoire holds just over 95,000 distinct CDR3 sequences, roughly 9.6% seen once, with under 5% in the top ten. The CDR3 sequence is 15 residues long. V lost 4 bases to trimming and J lost 7 bases, with 19 bases between them. CDR1 and CDR2 from the germline V gene are KGHSH and LQKENI. Sequencing was performed on whole blood, taken at baseline. V gene TRBV18 combines with J gene TRBJ1-1, with a possible D match to TRBD1 (6 bases). This clonotype was obtained from an adult who was a healthcare worker with PCR-confirmed SARS-CoV-2 infection or an uninfected control (not recorded which). The CDR3 DNA sequence: TGTGCCAGCTCACAAGGTATGCGGGGGCCTTATGAAGCTTTCTTT. It is translated as CASSQGMRGPYEAFF. The full variable domain, completed using reference TRBV18 and TRBJ1-1, is NAGVMQNPRHLVRRRGQEARLRCSPMKGHSHVYWYRQLPEEGLKFMVYLQKENIIDESGMPKERFSAEFPKEGPSILRIQQVVRGDSAAYFCASSQGMRGPYEAFFGQGTRLTVV.